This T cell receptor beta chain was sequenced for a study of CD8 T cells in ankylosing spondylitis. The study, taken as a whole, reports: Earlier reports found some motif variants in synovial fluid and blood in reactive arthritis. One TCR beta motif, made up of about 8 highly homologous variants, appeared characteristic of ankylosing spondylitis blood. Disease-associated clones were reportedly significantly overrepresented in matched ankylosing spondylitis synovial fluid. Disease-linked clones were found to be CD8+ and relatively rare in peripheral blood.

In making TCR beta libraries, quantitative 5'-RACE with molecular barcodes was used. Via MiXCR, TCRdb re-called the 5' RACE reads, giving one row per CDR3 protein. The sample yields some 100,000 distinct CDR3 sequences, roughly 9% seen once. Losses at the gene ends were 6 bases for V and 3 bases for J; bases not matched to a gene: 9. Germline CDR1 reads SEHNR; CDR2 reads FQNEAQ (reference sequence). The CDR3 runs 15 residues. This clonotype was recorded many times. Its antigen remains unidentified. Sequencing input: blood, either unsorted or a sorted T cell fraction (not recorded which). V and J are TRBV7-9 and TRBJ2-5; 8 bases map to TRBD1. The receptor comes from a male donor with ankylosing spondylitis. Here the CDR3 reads CASSYLTGDEETQYF. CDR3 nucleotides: TGTGCCAGCAGTTACTTGACAGGGGACGAAGAGACCCAGTACTTC. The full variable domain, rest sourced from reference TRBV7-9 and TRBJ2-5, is DTGVSQNPRHKITKRGQNVTFRCDPISEHNRLYWYRQTLGQGPEFLTYFQNEAQLEKSRLLSDRFSAERPKGSFSTLEIQRTEQGDSAMYLCASSYLTGDEETQYFGPGTRLLVL.